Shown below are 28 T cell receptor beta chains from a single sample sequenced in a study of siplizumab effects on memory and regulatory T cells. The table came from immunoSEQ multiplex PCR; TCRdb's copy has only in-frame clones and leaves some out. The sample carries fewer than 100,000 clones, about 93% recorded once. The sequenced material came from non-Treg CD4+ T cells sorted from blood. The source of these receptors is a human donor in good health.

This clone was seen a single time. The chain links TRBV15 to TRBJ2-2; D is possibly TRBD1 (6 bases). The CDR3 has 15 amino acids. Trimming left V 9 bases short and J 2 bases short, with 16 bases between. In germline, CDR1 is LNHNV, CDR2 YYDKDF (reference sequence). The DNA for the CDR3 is TGTGCCACAACCGTTAAGGGGGACAACACCGGGGAGCTGTTTTTT. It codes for CATTVKGDNTGELFF.

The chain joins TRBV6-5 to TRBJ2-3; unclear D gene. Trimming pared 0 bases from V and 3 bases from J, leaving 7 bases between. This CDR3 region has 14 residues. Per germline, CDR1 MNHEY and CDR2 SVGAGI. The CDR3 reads CASSYSTLTDTQYF. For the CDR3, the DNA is TGTGCCAGCAGTTACTCGACGCTGACAGATACGCAGTATTTT.

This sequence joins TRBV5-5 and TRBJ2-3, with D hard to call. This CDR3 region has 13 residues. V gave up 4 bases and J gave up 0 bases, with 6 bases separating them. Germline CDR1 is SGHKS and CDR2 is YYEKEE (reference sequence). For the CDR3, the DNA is TGTGCCAGCAGCAGGCCCAGCACAGATACGCAGTATTTT. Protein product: CASSRPSTDTQYF.

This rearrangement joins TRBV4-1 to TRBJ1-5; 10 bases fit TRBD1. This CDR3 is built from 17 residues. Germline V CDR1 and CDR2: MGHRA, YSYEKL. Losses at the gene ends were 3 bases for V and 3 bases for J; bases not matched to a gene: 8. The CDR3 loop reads CASSQTGGGLVNQPQHF. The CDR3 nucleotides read TGCGCCAGCAGCCAGACAGGGGGCGGGCTAGTCAATCAGCCCCAGCATTTT.

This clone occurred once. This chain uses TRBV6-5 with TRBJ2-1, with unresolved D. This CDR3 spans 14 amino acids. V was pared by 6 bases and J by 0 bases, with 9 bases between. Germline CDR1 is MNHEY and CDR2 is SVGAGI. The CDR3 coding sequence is TGTGCCAGCAGACCCCGGAGCTCCTACAATGAGCAGTTCTTC. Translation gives CASRPRSSYNEQFF.

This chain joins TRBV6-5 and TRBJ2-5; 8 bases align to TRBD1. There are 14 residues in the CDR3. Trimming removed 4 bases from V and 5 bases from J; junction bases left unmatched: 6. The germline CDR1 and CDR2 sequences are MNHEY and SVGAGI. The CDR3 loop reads CASSFRGRGETQYF. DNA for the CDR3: TGTGCCAGCAGTTTCAGGGGGCGCGGGGAGACCCAGTACTTC.

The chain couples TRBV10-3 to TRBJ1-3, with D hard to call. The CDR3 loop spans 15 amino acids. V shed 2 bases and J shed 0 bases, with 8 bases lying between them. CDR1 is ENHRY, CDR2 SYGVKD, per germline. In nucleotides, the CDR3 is TGTGCCATCAGTGAGGGACTGATCTCTGGAAACACCATATATTTT. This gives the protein CAISEGLISGNTIYF.

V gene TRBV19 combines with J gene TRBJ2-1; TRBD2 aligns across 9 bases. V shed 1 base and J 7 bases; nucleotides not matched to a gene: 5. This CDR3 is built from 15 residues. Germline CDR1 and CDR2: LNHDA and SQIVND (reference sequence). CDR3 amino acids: CASSIAWREGNEQFF. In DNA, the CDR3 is TGTGCCAGTAGTATAGCTTGGCGGGAGGGGAATGAGCAGTTCTTC. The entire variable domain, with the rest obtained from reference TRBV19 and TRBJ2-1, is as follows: DGGITQSPKYLFRKEGQNVTLSCEQNLNHDAMYWYRQDPGQGLRLIYYSQIVNDFQKGDIAEGYSVSREKKESFPLTVTSAQKNPTAFYLCASSIAWREGNEQFFGPGTRLTVL.

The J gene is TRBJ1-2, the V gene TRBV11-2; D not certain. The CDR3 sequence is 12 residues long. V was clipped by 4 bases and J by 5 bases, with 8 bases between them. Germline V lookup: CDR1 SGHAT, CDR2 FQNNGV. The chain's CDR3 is CASSSHSYGYTF. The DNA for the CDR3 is TGTGCCAGCAGCTCCCACTCATATGGCTACACCTTC.

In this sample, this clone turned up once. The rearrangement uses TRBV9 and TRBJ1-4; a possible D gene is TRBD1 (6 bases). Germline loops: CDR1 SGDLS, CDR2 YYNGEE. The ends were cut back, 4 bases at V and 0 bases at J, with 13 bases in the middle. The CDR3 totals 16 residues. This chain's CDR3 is CASSRGGGTTNEKLFF. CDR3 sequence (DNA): TGTGCCAGCAGCCGCGGGGGGGGCACAACTAATGAAAAACTGTTTTTT.

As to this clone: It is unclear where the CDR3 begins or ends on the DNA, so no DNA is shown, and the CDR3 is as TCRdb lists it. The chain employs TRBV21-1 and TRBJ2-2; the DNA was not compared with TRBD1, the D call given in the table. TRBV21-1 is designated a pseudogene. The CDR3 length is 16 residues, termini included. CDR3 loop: CASSKVGQGNTGELFF.

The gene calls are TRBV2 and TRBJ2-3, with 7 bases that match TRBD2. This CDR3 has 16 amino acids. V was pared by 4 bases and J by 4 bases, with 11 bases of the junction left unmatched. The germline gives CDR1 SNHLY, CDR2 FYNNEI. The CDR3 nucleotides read TGTGCCAGCAGTGTCGAGACTAGCATAAATTCAGATACGCAGTATTTT. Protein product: CASSVETSINSDTQYF.

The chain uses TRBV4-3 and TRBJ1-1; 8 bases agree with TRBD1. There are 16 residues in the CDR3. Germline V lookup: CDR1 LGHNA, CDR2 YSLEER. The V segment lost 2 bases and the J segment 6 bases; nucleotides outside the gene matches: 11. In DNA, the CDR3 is TGCGCCAGCAGCCAACCATCCGACAGGGGAAAGGCTGAAGCTTTCTTT. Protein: CASSQPSDRGKAEAFF.

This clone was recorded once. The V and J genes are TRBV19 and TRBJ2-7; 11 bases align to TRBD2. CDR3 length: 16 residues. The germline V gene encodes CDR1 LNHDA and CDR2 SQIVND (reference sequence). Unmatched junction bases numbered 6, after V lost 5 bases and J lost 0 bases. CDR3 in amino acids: CASSSTSGSFSYEQYF. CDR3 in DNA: TGTGCCAGTAGTTCAACTAGCGGGAGTTTCTCCTACGAGCAGTACTTC.

The CDR3 loop is CANGGSAGGANVLTF. The CDR3 DNA sequence: TGTGCCAACGGAGGCTCGGCTGGTGGGGCCAACGTCCTGACTTTC. The genes are TRBV10-3 and TRBJ2-6; weak D call: TRBD2 (5 bases). This CDR3 region has 15 residues. V was shortened by 10 bases and J by 3 bases, with 16 bases between the two germline ends. Germline V gene sequence: CDR1 ENHRY, CDR2 SYGVKD.

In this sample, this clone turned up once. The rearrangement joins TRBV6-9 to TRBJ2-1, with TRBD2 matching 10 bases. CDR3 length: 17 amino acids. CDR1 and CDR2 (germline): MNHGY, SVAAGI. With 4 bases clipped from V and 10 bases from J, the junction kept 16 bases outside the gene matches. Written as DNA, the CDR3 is TGTGCCAGCAGTTCCCCCCCCCAGCGGGGGGGCCGAGGCGAGCAGTTCTTC. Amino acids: CASSSPPQRGGRGEQFF.

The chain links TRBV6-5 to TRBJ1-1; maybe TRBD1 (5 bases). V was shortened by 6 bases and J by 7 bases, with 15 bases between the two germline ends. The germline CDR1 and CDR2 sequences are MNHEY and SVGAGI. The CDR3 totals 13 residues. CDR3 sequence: CASSLTGNLEAFF. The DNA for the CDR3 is TGTGCCAGCAGCTTAACAGGAAACCTTGAAGCTTTCTTT.

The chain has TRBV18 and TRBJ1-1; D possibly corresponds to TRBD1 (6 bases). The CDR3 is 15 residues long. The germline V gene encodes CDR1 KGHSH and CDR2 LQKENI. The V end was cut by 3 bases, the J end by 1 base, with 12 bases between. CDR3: CASSPSSRGNTEAFF. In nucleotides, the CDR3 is TGTGCCAGCTCACCCAGTTCCAGGGGGAACACTGAAGCTTTCTTT.

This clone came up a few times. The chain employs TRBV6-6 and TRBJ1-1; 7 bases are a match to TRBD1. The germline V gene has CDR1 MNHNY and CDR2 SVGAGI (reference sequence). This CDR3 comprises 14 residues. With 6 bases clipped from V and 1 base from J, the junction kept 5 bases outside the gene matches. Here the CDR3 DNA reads TGTGCCAGCAGGCCGACAGGGCCGAACACTGAAGCTTTCTTT. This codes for CASRPTGPNTEAFF.

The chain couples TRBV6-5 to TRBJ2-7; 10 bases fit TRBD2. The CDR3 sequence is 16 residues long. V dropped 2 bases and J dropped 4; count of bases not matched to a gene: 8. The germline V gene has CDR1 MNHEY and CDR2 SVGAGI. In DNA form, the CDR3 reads TGTGCCAGCAGTTACAGTCGAGCTAGCGGGAGTTACGAGCAGTACTTC. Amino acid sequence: CASSYSRASGSYEQYF.

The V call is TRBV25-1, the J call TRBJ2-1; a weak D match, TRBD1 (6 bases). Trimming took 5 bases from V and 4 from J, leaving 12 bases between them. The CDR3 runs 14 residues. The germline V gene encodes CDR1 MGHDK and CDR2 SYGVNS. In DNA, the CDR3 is TGTGCCAGCAGTTCCTGGACAGCATACAATGAGCAGTTCTTC. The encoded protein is CASSSWTAYNEQFF.

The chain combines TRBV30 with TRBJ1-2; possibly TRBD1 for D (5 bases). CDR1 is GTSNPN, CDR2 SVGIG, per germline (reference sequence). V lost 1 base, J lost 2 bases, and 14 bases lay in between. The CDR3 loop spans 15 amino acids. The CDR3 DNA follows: TGTGCCTGGAGTGATCCAGGGAAGTTGAACTATGGCTACACCTTC. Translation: CAWSDPGKLNYGYTF.

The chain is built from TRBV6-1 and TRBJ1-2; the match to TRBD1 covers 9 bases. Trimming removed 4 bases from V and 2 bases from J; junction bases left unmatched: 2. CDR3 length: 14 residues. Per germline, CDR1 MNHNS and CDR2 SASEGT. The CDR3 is CASSVGTGNYGYTF. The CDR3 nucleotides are TGTGCCAGCAGTGTAGGGACAGGGAACTATGGCTACACCTTC.

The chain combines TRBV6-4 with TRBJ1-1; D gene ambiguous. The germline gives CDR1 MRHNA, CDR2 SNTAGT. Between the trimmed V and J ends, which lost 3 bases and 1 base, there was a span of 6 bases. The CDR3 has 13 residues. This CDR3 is CASSEQKNTEAFF. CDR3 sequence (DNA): TGTGCCAGCAGTGAACAGAAGAACACTGAAGCTTTCTTT.

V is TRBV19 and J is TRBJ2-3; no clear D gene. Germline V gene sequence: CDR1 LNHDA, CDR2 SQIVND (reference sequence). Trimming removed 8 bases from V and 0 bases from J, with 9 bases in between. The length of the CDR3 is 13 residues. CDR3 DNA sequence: TGTGCCAGTGGGCGGATTAGCACAGATACGCAGTATTTT. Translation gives CASGRISTDTQYF.

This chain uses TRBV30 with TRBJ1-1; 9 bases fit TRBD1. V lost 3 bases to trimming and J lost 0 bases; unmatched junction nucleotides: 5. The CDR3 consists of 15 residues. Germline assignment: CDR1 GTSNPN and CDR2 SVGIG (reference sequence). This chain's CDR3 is CAWRGTGPMNTEAFF. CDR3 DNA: TGTGCCTGGAGGGGGACAGGGCCTATGAACACTGAAGCTTTCTTT. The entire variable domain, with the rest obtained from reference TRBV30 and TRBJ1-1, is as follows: SQTIHQWPATLVQPVGSPLSLECTVEGTSNPNLYWYRQAAGRGLQLLFYSVGIGQISSEVPQNLSASRPQDRQFILSSKKLLLSDSGFYLCAWRGTGPMNTEAFFGQGTRLTVV.

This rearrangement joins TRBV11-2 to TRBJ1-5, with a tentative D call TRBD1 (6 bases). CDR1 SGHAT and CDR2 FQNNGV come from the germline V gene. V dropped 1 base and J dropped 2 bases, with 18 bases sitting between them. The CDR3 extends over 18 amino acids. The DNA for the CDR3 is TGTGCCAGCAGCTTAGTAAGGGGGAGCACAAACCGCAATCAGCCCCAGCATTTT. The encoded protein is CASSLVRGSTNRNQPQHF.

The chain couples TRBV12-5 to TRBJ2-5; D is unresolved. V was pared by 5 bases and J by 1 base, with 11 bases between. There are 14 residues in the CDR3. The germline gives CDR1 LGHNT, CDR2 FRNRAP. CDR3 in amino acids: CASGTETTQETQYF. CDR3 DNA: TGTGCTAGTGGTACCGAGACAACCCAAGAGACCCAGTACTTC.